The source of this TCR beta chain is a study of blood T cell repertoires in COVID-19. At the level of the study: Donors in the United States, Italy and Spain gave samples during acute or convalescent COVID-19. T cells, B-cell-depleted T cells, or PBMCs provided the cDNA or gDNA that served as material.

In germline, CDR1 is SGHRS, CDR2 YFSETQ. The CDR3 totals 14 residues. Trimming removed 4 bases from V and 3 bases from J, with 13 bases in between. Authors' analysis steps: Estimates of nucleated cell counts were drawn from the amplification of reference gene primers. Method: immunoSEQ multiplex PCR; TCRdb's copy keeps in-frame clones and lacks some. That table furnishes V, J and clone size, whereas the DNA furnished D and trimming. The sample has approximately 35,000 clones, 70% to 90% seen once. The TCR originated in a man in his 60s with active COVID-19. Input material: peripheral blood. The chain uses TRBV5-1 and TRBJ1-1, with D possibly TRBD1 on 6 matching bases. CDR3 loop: CASSAGQMDTEAFF. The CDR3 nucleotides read TGCGCCAGCAGCGCTGGACAGATGGACACTGAAGCTTTCTTT.